In its sample, the clone carrying this T cell receptor beta chain was seen a few times. Its target is not known. The CDR3 is 14 residues long. The V gene's germline CDR1 is SGHTA and CDR2 FQGNSA. Trimming took off 5 bases at V and 3 bases at J, with 10 bases between the two ends. Authors of the study amplified TCR beta CDR3 regions from RNA transcripts. Carried out on the TCR CDR3, a first-round RT-PCR used the HTBI primer set. TCRdb reprocessed the multiplex PCR reads via MiXCR and lists one record per CDR3 protein. The sample carries over 250,000 distinct CDR3 sequences, about a sixth recorded once. This specimen comes from a study of T cells in Graves' hyperthyroidism and ophthalmopathy. Turning to the study itself: Prior to any treatment, at the point of initial diagnosis, peripheral blood was collected.

Those patients with uncontrolled infection, other autoimmune disease, pregnancy or lactation were excluded. Study observations and caveats: Prediction of ophthalmopathy progression came a median roughly 6.4 months pre-onset.

The receptor comes from a woman aged 55-70 years with Graves' ophthalmopathy. The chain uses TRBV7-2 and TRBJ1-4, with a possible D match to TRBD1 (5 bases). The sample was blood. CDR3 in amino acids: CASSLGGSNEKLFF. The DNA for the CDR3 is TGTGCCAGCAGCCTCGGGGGTTCTAATGAAAAACTGTTTTTT.